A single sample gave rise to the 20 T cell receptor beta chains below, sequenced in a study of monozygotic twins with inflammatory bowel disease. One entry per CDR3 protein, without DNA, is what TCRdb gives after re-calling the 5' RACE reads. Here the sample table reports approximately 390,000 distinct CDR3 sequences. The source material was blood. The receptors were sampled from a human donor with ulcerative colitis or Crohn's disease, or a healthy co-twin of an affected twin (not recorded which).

The CDR3 reads CSARDSAETQYF. The rearrangement uses TRBV20-1 and TRBJ2-5. This CDR3 spans 12 amino acids. CDR1 is DFQATT and CDR2 is SNEGSKA in the germline V gene (reference sequence).

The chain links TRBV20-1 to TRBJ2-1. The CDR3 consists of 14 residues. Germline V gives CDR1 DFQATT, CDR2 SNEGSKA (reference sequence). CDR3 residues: CSARRLEDYNEQFF.

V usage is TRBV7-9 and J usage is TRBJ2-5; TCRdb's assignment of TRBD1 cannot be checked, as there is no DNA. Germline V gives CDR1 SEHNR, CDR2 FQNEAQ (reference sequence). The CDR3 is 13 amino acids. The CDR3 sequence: CASSFGGSKTQYF. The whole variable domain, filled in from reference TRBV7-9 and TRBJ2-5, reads DTGVSQNPRHKITKRGQNVTFRCDPISEHNRLYWYRQTLGQGPEFLTYFQNEAQLEKSRLLSDRFSAERPKGSFSTLEIQRTEQGDSAMYLCASSFGGSKTQYFGPGTRLLVL.

The CDR3 sequence: CASSTPTGEQFF. J is TRBJ2-1 and V is TRBV7-2. Germline V CDR1 and CDR2: SGHTA, FQGNSA. CDR3 length equals 12 residues.

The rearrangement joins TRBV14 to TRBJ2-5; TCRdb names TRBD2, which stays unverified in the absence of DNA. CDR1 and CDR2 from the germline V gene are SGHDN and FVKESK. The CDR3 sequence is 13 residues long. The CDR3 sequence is CASSWTRQETQYF.

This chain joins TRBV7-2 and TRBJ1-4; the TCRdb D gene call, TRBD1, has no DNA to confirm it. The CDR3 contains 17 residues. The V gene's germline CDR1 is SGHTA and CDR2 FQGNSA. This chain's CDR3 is CASSLSGGFPTNEKLFF.

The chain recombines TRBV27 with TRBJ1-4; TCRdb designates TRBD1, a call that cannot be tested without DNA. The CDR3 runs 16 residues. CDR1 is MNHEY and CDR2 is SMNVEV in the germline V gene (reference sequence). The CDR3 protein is CASAVTATGSREKLFF.

The CDR3 sequence is CASSRAAYNEQFF. The chain has TRBV7-2 and TRBJ2-1. The CDR3 length is 13 residues. Germline V gives CDR1 SGHTA, CDR2 FQGNSA.

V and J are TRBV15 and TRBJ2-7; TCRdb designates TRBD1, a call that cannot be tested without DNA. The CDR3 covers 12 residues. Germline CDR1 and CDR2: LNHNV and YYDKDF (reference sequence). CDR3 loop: CATSEGAWEQYF.

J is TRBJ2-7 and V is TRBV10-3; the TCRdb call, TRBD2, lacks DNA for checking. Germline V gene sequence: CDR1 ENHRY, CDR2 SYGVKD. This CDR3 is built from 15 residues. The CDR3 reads CAMSLSGRSSYEQYF.

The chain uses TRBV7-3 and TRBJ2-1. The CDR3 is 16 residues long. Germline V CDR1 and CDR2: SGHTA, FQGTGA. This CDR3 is CASSLLGGVRYNEQFF. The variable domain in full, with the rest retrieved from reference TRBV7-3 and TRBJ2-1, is GAGVSQTPSNKVTEKGKYVELRCDPISGHTALYWYRQSLGQGPEFLIYFQGTGAADDSGLPNDRFFAVRPEGSVSTLKIQRTERGDSAVYLCASSLLGGVRYNEQFFGPGTRLTVL.

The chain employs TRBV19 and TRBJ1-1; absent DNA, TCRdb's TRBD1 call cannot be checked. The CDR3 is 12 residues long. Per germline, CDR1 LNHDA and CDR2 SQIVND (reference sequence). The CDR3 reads CATRTGTIEAFF.

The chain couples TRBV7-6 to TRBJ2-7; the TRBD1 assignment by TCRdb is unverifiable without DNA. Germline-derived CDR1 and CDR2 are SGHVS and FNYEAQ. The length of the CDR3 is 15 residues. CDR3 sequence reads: CASSLATGTHYEQYF.

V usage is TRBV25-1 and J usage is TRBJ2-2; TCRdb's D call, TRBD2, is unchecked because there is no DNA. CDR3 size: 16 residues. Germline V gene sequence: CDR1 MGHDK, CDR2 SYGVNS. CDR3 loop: CASSRWGLAYTGELFF.

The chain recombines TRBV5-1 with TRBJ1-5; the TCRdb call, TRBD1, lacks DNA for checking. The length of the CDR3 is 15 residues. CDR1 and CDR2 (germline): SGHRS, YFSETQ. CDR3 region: CASSSGGGSNQPQHF.

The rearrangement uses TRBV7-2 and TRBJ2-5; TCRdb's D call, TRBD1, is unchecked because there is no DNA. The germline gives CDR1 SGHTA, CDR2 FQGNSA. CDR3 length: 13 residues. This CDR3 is CASTGTGVETQYF.

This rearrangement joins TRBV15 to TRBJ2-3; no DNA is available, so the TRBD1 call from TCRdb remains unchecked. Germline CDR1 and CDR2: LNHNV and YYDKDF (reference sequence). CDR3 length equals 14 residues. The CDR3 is CATRDGGLTDTQYF. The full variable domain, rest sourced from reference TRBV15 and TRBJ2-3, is DAMVIQNPRYQVTQFGKPVTLSCSQTLNHNVMYWYQQKSSQAPKLLFHYYDKDFNNEADTPDNFQSRRPNTSFCFLDIRSPGLGDTAMYLCATRDGGLTDTQYFGPGTRLTVL.

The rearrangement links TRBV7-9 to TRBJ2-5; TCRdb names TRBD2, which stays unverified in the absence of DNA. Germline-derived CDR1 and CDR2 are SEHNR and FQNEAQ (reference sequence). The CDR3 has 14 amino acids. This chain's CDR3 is CASSLDPSEETQYF.

CDR3 sequence reads: CASSLEGWASGGRAQYF. This chain connects TRBV7-2 to TRBJ2-3; TCRdb proposes TRBD2, but this gene call is untestable without DNA. The CDR3 covers 17 residues. Germline CDR1 is SGHTA and CDR2 is FQGNSA.

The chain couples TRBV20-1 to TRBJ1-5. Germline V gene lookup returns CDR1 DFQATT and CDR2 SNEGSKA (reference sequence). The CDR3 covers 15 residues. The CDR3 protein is CSARGWQGVNQPQHF.